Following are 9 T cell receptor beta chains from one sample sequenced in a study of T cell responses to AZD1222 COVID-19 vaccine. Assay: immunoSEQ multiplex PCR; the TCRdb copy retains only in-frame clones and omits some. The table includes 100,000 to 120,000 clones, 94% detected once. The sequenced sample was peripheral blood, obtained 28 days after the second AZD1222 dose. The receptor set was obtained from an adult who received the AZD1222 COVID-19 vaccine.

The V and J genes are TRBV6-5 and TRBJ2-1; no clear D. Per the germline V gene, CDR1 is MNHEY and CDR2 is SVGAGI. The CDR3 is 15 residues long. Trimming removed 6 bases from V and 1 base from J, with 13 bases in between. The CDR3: CASSSLGSSYNEQFF. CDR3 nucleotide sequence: TGTGCCAGCAGCTCTCTAGGGTCGTCCTACAATGAGCAGTTCTTC.

CDR3 in DNA: TGCGCCAGCGGGAGGGGGACTGGGGCCAACGTCCTGACTTTC. Translated: CASGRGTGANVLTF. The chain joins TRBV5-1 to TRBJ2-6, with TRBD2 as a possible D gene (7 bases). Per the germline V gene, CDR1 is SGHRS and CDR2 is YFSETQ. The CDR3 contains 14 residues. Trimming shortened V by 7 bases and J by 2 bases, and 10 bases separated the two germline ends.

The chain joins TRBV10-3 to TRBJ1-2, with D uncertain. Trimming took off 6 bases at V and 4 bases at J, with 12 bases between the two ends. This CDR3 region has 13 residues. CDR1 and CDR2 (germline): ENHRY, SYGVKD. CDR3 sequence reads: CAISYSVGYGYTF. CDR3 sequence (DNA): TGTGCCATCAGCTACTCGGTCGGCTATGGCTACACCTTC.

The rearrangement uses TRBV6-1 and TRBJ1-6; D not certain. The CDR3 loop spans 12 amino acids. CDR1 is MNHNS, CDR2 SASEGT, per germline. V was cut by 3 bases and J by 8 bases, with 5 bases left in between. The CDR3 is CASSDLYSPLHF. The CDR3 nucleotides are TGTGCCAGCAGTGATCTGTATTCACCCCTCCACTTT.

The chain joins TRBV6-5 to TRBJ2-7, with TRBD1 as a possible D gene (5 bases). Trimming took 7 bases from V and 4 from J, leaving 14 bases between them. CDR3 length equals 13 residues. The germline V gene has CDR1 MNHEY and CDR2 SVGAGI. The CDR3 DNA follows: TGTGCCAGCAATCCAGTCAGGGAATACGAGCAGTACTTC. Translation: CASNPVREYEQYF.

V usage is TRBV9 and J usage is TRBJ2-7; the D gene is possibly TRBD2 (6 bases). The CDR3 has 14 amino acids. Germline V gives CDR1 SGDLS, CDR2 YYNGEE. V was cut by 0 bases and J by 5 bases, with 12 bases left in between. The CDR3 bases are TGTGCCAGCAGCGTAGGTGGGTGGAGGGACGAGCAGTACTTC. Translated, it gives CASSVGGWRDEQYF.

The CDR3 sequence: CASSQDLRQPQHF. In nucleotides, the CDR3 is TGCGCCAGCAGCCAAGACCTAAGACAGCCCCAGCATTTT. This sequence joins TRBV4-1 and TRBJ1-5; D is uncertain. Germline V gene lookup returns CDR1 MGHRA and CDR2 YSYEKL. Trimming stripped 0 bases from V and 7 bases from J, with 7 bases between. The CDR3 runs 13 residues.

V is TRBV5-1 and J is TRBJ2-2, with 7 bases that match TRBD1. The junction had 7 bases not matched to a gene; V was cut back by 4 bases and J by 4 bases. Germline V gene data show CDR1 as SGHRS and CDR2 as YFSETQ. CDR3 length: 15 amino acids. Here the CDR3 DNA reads TGCGCCAGCAGCAATAGGGGGCCCACCACCGGGGAGCTGTTTTTT. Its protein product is CASSNRGPTTGELFF.

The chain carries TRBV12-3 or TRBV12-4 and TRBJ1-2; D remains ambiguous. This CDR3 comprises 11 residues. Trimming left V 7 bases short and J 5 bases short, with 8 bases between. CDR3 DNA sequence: TGTGCCAGCACCCTCCGTTATGGCTACACCTTC. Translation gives CASTLRYGYTF.